These 4 T cell receptor beta chains originate from one sample sequenced in a study of human T cells and chemical hapten exposure. Each CDR3 protein is one row after TCRdb ran MiXCR on the RACE reads. The data contain some 45,000 distinct CDR3 sequences, 9.5% to 15% of them singletons. As to time point: pre-sensitization, week 0. Noted treatment: therapeutic diphenylcyclopropenone sensitization with weekly scalp DPC. Sequences were derived from whole blood, sampled in connection with sensitization to the hapten diphenylcyclopropenone (DPC). Receptors were obtained from a woman younger than 45 with alopecia areata. Some clones in this sample may be carry-over from other donors' samples.

This chain uses TRBV7-9 with TRBJ2-1; tentative D call: TRBD1 (5 bases). Germline CDR1 is SEHNR and CDR2 is FQNEAQ (reference sequence). The CDR3 loop spans 14 amino acids. V was shortened by 1 base and J by 6 bases, with 10 bases between the two germline ends. The chain's CDR3 is CASSLVQGRNEQFF. CDR3 nucleotides: TGTGCCAGCAGCTTAGTTCAGGGTCGCAATGAGCAGTTCTTC.

The chain carries TRBV12-3 or TRBV12-4 and TRBJ2-7, with TRBD1 identical over 10 bases. This CDR3 contains 13 residues. J gave up 7 bases and V 6 bases, and 6 bases lay outside the gene matches. The CDR3 coding sequence is TGTGCCAGCAGAGACAGGGGGCGAGGGGAGCAGTACTTC. Protein sequence: CASRDRGRGEQYF.

The V call is TRBV28, the J call TRBJ2-7; 7 bases match TRBD1. Germline CDR1 MDHEN, CDR2 SYDVKM. V lost 10 bases and J lost 3; bases outside the gene matches: 9. The CDR3 length is 13 residues. This CDR3 is CAIQFNRGYEQYF. The CDR3 DNA is TGTGCCATCCAATTTAACAGGGGCTACGAGCAGTACTTC.

CDR3 protein: CASSLTGLNYGYTF. CDR3 sequence (DNA): TGTGCCAGCAGTCTAACTGGGCTTAACTATGGCTACACCTTC. The rearrangement joins TRBV27 to TRBJ1-2; D unresolved. Looked up from germline, CDR1 is MNHEY and CDR2 is SMNVEV (reference sequence). V lost 5 bases to trimming and J lost 1 base, with 11 bases between them. CDR3 length: 14 amino acids.